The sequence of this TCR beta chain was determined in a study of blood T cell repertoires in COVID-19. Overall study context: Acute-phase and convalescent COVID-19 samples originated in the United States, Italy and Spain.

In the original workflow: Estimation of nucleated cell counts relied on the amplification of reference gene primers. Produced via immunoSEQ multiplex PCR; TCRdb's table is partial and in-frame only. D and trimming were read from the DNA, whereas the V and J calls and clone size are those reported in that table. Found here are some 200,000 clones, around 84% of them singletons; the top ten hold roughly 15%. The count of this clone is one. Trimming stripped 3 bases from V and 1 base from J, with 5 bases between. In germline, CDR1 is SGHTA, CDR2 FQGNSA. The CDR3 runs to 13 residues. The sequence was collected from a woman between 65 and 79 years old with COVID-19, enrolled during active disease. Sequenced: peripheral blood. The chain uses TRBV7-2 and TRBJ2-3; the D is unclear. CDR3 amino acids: CASSFSRTDTQYF. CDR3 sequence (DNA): TGTGCCAGCAGCTTCTCCCGCACAGATACGCAGTATTTT.